This T cell receptor (beta chain) was obtained from a study of tumour-infiltrating T cells in Burkitt lymphoma (dated by TCRdb to the early 2020s). Regarding the complete study: When TCR repertoire data were correlated with clinical outcome, productive clonality turned out to predict both overall and progression-free survival, independent of established prognosticators, age at diagnosis among them.

The germline V gene supplies CDR1 SGHRS and CDR2 YFSETQ. The cysteine opens and the phenylalanine closes a CDR3 of 11 amino acids. Only the CDR3 DNA stays, 33 bases, in frame from base 1. V drops 2 bases and J drops 5 bases, leaving 5 bases in between. Worth noting for this clone: There is no known antigen for this receptor. No much larger clonotype is one base removed from it; base qualities were not supplied.

Receptor libraries were prepared by the immunoSEQ multiplex PCR assay. Held by TCRdb, this immuneACCESS table contains in-frame sequences only and omits some clones. Under half of the omission traces to an unresolved V gene where checked; the cause of the rest is unknown. The sample table holds roughly 15,000 clones, of which more than 65% were seen once. Jointly, the top ten make up 2.1% of the sample. The receptor's source is a human donor with diffuse large B-cell lymphoma. The sample was tumor tissue. The chain joins TRBV5-1 to TRBJ2-7; no confident D gene assignment can be made. The CDR3 protein sequence reads: CASSLGNEQYF. The sequenced DNA is TGCGCCAGCAGCTTAGGTAACGAGCAGTACTTC.